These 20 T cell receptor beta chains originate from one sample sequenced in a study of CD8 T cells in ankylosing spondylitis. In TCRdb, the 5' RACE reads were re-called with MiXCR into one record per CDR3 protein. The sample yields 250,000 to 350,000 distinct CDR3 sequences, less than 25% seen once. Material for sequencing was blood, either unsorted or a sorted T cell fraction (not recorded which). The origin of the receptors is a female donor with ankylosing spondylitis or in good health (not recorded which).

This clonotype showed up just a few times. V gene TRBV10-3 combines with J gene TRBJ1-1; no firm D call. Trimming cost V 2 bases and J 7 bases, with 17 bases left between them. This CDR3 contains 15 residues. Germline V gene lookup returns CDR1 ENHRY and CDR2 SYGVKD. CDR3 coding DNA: TGTGCCATCAGTGAGCCAGGCGGTCTCCTTCGTGAAGCTTTCTTT. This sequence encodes CAISEPGGLLREAFF.

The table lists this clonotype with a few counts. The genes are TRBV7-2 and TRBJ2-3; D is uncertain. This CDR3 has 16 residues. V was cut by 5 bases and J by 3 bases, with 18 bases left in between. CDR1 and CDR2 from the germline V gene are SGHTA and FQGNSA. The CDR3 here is CASSLTADLITDTQYF. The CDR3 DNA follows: TGTGCCAGCAGCCTTACGGCCGATCTTATTACAGATACGCAGTATTTT.

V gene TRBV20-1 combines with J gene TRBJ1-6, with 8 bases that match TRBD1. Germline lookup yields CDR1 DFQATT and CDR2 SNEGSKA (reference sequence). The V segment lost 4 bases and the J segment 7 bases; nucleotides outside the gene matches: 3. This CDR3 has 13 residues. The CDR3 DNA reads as TGCAGTGCTATACGGACAGGGAATTCACCCCTCCACTTT. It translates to CSAIRTGNSPLHF.

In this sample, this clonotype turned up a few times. The CDR3, as DNA: TGTGCCAGCAAATCCCAGCGGGTCGCCTACGAGCAGTACTTC. It codes for CASKSQRVAYEQYF. V is TRBV27 and J is TRBJ2-7; D is possibly TRBD2 (6 bases). The CDR3 sequence is 14 residues long. V was shortened by 7 bases and J by 2 bases, with 15 bases between the two germline ends. CDR1 MNHEY and CDR2 SMNVEV come from the germline V gene (reference sequence).

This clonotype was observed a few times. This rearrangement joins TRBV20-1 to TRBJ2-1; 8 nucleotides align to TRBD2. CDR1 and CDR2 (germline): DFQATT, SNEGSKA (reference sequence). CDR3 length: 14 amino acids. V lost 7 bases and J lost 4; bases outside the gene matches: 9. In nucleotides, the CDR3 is TGCAGTGTCCAAGGGAGCGGGAGATACAATGAGCAGTTCTTC. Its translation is CSVQGSGRYNEQFF.

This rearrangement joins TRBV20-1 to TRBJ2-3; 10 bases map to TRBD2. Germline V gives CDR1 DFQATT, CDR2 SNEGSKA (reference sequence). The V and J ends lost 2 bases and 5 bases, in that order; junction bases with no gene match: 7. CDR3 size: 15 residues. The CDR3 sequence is CSARRPLAGVDTQYF. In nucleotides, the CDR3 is TGCAGTGCTAGACGCCCCCTAGCGGGGGTAGATACGCAGTATTTT.

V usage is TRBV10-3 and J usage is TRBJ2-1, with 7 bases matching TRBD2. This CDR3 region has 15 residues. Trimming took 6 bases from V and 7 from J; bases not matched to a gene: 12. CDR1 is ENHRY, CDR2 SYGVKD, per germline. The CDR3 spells CAIRGLAGDVNEQFF. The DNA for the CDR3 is TGTGCCATCAGGGGACTCGCGGGAGATGTAAATGAGCAGTTCTTC.

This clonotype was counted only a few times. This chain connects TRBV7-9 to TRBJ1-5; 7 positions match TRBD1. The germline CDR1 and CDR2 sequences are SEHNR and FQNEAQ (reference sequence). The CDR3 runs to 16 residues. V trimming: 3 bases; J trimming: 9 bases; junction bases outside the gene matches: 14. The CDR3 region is CASSFSVGTAGGPQHF. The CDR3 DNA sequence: TGTGCCAGCAGCTTTAGCGTCGGGACAGCCGGGGGGCCCCAGCATTTT.

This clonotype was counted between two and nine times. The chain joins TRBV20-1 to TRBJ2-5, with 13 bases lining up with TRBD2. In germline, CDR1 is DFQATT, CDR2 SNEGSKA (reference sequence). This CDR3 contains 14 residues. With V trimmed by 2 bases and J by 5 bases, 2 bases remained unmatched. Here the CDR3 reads CSARLLAGGETQYF. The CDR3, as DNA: TGCAGTGCTAGACTACTAGCGGGAGGGGAGACCCAGTACTTC.

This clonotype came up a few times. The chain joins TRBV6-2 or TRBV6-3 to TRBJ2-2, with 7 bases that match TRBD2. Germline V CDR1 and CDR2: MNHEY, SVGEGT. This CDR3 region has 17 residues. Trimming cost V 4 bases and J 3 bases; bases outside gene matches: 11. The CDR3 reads CASSFPALADHTGELFF. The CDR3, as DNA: TGTGCCAGCAGTTTCCCAGCTCTAGCGGACCACACCGGGGAGCTGTTTTTT.

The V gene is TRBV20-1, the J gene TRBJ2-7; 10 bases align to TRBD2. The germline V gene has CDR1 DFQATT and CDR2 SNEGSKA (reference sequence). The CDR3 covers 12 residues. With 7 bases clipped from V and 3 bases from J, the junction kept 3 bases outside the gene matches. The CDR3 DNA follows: TGCAGTGGACGGACTAGCGGCTACGAGCAGTACTTC. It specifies CSGRTSGYEQYF.

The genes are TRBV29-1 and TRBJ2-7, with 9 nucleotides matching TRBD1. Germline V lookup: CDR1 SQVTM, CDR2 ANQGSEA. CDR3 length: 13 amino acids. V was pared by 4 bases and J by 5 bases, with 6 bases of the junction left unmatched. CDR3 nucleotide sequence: TGCAGCGTTGCCCGACAGGGGGGGGACGAGCAGTACTTC. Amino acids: CSVARQGGDEQYF.

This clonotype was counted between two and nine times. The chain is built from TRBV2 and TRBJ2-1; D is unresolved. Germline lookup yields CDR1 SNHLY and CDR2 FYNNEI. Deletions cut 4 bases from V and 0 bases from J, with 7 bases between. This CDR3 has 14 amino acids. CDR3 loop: CASSVTFSYNEQFF. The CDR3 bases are TGTGCCAGCAGTGTAACTTTCTCCTACAATGAGCAGTTCTTC. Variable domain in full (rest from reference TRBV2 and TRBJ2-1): EPEVTQTPSHQVTQMGQEVILRCVPISNHLYFYWYRQILGQKVEFLVSFYNNEISEKSEIFDDQFSVERPDGSNFTLKIRSTKLEDSAMYFCASSVTFSYNEQFFGPGTRLTVL.

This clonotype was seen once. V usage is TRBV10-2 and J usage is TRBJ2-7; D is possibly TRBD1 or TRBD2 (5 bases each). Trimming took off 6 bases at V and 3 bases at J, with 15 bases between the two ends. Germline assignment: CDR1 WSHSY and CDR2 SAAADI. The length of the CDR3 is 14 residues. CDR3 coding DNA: TGCGCCAGCAGACCTGGGACGGCAGACTACGAGCAGTACTTC. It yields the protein CASRPGTADYEQYF.

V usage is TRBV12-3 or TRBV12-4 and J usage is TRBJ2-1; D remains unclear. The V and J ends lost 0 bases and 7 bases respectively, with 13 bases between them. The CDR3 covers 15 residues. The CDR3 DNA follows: TGTGCCAGCAGTTTAGCGGGAAGGGATGTGAATGAGCAGTTCTTC. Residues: CASSLAGRDVNEQFF.

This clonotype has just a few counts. CDR3 in DNA: TGTGCCAGCACCCGAGGCAGGGCGGCTGAAAAACTGTTTTTT. Translating gives CASTRGRAAEKLFF. The rearrangement uses TRBV6-2 or TRBV6-3 and TRBJ1-4; perhaps TRBD1 as D (5 bases). This CDR3 has 14 residues. Trimming took off 7 bases at V and 7 bases at J, with 16 bases between the two ends. In germline, CDR1 is MNHEY, CDR2 SVGEGT.

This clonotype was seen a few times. The CDR3 here is CASKGYTGELFF. CDR3 nucleotides: TGTGCCAGCAAAGGTTACACCGGGGAGCTGTTTTTT. The chain has TRBV12-3 or TRBV12-4 and TRBJ2-2; D gene ambiguous. The V end lost 7 bases, the J end lost 3 bases, and 6 bases lay between the germline ends. The CDR3 is 12 residues long.

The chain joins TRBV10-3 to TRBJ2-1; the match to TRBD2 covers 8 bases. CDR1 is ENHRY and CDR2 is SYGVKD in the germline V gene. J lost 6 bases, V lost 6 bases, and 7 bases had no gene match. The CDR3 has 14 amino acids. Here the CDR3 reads CAISLGGESNEQFF. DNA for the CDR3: TGTGCCATCAGCCTCGGGGGGGAGAGCAATGAGCAGTTCTTC.

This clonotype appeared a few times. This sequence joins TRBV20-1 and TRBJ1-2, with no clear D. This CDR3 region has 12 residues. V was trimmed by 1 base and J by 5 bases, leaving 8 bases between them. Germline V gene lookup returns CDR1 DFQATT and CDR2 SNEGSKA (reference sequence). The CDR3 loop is CSARGLTYGYTF. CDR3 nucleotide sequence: TGCAGTGCTAGAGGTCTGACATATGGCTACACCTTC.

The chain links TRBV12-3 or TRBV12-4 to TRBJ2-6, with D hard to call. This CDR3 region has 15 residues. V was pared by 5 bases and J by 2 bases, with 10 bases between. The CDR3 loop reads CASSPLGAGANVLTF. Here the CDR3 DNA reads TGTGCCAGCAGTCCCCTCGGCGCTGGGGCCAACGTCCTGACTTTC.